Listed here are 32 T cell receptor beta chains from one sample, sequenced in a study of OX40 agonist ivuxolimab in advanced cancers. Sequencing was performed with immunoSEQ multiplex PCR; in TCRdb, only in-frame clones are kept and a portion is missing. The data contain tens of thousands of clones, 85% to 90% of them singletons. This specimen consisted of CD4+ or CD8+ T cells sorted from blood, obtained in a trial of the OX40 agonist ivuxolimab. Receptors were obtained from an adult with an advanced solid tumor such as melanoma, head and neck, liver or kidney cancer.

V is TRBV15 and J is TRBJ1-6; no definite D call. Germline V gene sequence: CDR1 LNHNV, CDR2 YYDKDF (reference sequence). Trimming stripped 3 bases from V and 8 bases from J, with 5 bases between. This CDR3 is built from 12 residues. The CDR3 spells CATSRPDSPLHF. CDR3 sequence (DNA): TGTGCCACCAGCAGGCCAGATTCACCCCTCCACTTT.

CDR3 DNA sequence: TGTGCCAGCAGCCCTAGTCGGGGCCCAGGGACTAATGAAAAACTGTTTTTT. This encodes CASSPSRGPGTNEKLFF. The chain carries TRBV7-8 and TRBJ1-4, with D maybe TRBD1 (5 bases). The germline V gene has CDR1 SGHVS and CDR2 FQNEAQ. The CDR3 length is 17 residues. V was clipped by 5 bases and J by 2 bases, with 18 bases between them.

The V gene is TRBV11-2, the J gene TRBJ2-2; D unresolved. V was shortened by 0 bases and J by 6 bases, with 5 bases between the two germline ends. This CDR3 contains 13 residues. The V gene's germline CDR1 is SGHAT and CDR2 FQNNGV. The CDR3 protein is CASSLDWSGELFF. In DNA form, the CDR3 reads TGTGCCAGCAGCTTAGATTGGTCCGGGGAGCTGTTTTTT.

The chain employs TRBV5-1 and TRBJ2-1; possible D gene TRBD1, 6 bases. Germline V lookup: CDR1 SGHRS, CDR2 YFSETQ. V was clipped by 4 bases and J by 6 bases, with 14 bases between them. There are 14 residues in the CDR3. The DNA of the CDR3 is TGCGCCAGCAGCAAACAGGGTCCTGGCAATGAGCAGTTCTTC. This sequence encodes CASSKQGPGNEQFF.

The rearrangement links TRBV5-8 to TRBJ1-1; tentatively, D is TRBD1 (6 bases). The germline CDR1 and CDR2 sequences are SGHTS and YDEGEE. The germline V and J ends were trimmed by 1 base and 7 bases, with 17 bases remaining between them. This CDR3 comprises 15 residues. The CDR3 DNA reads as TGTGCCAGCAGCTTGTGGGGGATTGGGGACATTGAAGCTTTCTTT. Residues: CASSLWGIGDIEAFF.

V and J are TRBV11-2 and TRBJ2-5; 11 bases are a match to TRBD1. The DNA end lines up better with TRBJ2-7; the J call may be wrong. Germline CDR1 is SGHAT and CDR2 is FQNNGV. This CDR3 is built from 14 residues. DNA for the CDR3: TGTGCCAGCAGCCTGGACAGGGGGCCTTACGAGCAGTACTTC. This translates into CASSLDRGPYEQYF.

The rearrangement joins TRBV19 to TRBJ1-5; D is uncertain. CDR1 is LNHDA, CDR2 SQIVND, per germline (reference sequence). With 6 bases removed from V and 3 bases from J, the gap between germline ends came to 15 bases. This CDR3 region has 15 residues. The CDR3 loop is CASRSQRASNQPQHF. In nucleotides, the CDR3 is TGTGCCAGTAGAAGCCAAAGGGCCTCCAATCAGCCCCAGCATTTT.

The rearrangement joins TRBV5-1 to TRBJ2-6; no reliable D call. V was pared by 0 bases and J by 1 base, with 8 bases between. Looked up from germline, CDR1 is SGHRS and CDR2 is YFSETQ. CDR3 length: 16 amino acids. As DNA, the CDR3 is TGCGCCAGCAGCTTGGATTCGGATTCTGGGGCCAACGTCCTGACTTTC. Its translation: CASSLDSDSGANVLTF.

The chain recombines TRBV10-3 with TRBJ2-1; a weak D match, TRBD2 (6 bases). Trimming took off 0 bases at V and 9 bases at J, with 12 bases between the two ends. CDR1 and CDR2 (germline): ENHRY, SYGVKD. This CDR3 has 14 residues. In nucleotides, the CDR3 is TGTGCCATCAGTGAGTCTCCGGGAGTCGCTGAGCAGTTCTTC. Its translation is CAISESPGVAEQFF.

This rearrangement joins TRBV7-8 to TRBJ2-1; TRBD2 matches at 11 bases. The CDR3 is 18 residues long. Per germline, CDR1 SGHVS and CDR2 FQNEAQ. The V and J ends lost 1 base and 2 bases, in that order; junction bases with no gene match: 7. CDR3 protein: CASSLETGTSGTYNEQFF. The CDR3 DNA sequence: TGTGCCAGCAGCTTAGAAACCGGGACTAGCGGAACCTACAATGAGCAGTTCTTC.

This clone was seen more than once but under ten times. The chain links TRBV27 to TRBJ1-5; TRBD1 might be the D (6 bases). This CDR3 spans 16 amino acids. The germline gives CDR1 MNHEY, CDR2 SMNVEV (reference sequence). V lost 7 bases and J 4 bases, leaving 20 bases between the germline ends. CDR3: CASTATGYVSNQPQHF. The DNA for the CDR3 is TGTGCCAGCACCGCCACAGGGTATGTTTCGAATCAGCCCCAGCATTTT.

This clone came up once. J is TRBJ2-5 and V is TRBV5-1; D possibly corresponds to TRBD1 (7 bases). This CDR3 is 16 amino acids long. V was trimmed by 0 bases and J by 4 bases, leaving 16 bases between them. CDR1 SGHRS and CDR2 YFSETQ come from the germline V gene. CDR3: CASSLAPGGGGETQYF. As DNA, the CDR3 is TGCGCCAGCAGCTTGGCCCCCGGAGGGGGCGGAGAGACCCAGTACTTC. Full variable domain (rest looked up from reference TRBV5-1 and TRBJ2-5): KAGVTQTPRYLIKTRGQQVTLSCSPISGHRSVSWYQQTPGQGLQFLFEYFSETQRNKGNFPGRFSGRQFSNSRSEMNVSTLELGDSALYLCASSLAPGGGGETQYFGPGTRLLVL.

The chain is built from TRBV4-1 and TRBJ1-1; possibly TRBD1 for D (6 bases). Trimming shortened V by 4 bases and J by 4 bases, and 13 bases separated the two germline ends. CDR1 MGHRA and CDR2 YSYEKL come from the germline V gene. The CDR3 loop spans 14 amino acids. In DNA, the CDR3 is TGCGCCAGCAGCCGCGGGGGCTTGGGCACTGAAGCTTTCTTT. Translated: CASSRGGLGTEAFF.

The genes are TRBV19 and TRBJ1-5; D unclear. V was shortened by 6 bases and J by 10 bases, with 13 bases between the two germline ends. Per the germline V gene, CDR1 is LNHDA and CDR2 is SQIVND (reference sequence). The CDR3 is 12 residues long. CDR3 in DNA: TGTGCCAGTAGGGCCTCGACGGGCCCCCAGCATTTT. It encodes CASRASTGPQHF.

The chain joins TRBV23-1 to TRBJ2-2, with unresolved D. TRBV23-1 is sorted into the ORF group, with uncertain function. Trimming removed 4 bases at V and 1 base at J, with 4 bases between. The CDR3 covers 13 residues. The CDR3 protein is CASSRQNTGELFF. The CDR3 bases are TGCGCCAGCAGTCGCCAGAACACCGGGGAGCTGTTTTTT.

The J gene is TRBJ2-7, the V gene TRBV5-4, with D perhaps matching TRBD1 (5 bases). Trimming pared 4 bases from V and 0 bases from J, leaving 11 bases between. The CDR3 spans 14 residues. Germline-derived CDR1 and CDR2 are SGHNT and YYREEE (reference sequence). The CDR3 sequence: CASSRQSLSYEQYF. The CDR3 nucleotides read TGTGCCAGCAGCCGACAGAGCCTCTCCTACGAGCAGTACTTC.

The CDR3 nucleotides are TGTGCCAGCAGTCCCCGAGGGGGCCCTAACTATGGCTACACCTTC. Its protein product is CASSPRGGPNYGYTF. The rearrangement uses TRBV27 and TRBJ1-2, with 7 bases lining up with TRBD1. V shed 5 bases, J shed 0 bases, and the junction held 6 bases outside the gene matches. CDR1 and CDR2 (germline): MNHEY, SMNVEV (reference sequence). This CDR3 is built from 15 residues.

The CDR3 spells CASSPGTGAYEQYF. For the CDR3, the DNA is TGTGCCAGCTCACCCGGGACAGGGGCCTACGAGCAGTACTTC. The chain links TRBV18 to TRBJ2-7; 10 bases line up with TRBD1. The V gene end was trimmed by 3 bases and the J gene end by 2 bases; junction bases not matched to a gene: 1. This CDR3 region has 14 residues. Per the germline V gene, CDR1 is KGHSH and CDR2 is LQKENI. The full variable domain, completed using reference TRBV18 and TRBJ2-7, is NAGVMQNPRHLVRRRGQEARLRCSPMKGHSHVYWYRQLPEEGLKFMVYLQKENIIDESGMPKERFSAEFPKEGPSILRIQQVVRGDSAAYFCASSPGTGAYEQYFGPGTRLTVT.

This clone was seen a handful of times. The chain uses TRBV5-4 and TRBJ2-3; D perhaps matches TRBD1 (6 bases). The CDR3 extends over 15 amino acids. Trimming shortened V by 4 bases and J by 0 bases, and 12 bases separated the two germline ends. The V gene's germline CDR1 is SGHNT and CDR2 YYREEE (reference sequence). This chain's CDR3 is CASSDAGDSTDTQYF. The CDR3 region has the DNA TGTGCCAGCAGCGACGCAGGGGATAGCACAGATACGCAGTATTTT.

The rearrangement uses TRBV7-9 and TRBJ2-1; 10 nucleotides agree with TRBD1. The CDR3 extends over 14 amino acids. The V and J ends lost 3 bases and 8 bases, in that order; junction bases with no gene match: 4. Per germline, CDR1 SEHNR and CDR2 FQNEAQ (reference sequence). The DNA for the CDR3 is TGTGCCAGCAGCTTTGGACAGGGGGTACATGAGCAGTTCTTC. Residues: CASSFGQGVHEQFF.

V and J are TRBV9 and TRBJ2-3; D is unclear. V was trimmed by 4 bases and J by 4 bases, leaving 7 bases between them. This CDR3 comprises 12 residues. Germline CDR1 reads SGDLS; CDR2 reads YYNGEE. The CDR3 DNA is TGTGCCAGCAGCCTCGAGGCAGATACGCAGTATTTT. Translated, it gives CASSLEADTQYF.

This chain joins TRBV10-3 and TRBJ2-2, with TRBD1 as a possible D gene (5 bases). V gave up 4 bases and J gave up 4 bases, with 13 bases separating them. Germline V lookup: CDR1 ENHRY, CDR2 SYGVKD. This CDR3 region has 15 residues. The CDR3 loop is CAISVGAEPTGELFF. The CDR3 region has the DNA TGTGCCATCAGTGTAGGGGCAGAACCCACCGGGGAGCTGTTTTTT.

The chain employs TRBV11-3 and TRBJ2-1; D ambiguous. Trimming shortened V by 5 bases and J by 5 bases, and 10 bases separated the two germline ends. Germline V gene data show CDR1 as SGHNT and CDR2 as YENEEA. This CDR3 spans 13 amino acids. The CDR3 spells CASSPDLHNEQFF. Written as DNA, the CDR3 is TGTGCCAGCAGCCCGGACCTCCACAATGAGCAGTTCTTC.

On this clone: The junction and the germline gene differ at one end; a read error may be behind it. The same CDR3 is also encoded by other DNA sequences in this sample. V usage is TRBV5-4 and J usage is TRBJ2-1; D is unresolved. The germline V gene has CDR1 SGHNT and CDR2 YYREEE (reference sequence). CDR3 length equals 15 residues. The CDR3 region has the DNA TGTGCTAGCAGCTTGGTCGGTTTTTCCTACAATGAGCAGTTCTTC. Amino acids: CASSLVGFSYNEQFF.

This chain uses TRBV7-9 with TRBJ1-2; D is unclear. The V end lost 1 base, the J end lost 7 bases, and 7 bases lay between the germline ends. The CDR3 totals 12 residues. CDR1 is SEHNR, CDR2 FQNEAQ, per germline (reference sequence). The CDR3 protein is CASSLVTVGYTF. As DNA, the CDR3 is TGTGCCAGCAGCTTAGTGACGGTTGGCTACACCTTC.

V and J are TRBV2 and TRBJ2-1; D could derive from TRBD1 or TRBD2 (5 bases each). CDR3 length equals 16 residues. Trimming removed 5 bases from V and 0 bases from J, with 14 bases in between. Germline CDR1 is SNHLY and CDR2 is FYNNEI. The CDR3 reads CASSRDQLPSYNEQFF. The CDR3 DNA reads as TGTGCCAGCAGTCGGGACCAGCTCCCCTCCTACAATGAGCAGTTCTTC.

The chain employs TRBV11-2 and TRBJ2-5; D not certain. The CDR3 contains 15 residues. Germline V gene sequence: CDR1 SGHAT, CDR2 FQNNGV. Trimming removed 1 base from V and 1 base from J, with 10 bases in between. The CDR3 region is CASSLAVGSQETQYF. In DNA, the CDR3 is TGTGCCAGCAGCTTAGCCGTGGGCAGCCAAGAGACCCAGTACTTC.

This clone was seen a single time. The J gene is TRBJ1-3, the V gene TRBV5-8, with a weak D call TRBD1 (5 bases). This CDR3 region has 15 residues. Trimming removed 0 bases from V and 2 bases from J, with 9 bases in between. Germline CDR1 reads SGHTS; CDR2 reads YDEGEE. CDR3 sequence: CASSLEAGTGNTIYF. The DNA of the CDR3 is TGTGCCAGCAGCTTGGAGGCAGGGACTGGAAACACCATATATTTT.

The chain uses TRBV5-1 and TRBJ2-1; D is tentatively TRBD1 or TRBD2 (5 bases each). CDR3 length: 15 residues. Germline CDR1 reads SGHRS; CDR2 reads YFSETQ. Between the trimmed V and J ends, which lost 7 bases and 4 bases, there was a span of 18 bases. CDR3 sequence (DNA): TGCGCCAGCCAGCTTGACAGCGGCGAATACAATGAGCAGTTCTTC. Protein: CASQLDSGEYNEQFF.

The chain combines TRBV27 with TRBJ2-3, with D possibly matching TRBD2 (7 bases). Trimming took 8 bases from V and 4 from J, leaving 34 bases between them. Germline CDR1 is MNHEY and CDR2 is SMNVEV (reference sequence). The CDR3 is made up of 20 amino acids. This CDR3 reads CASLSVGRGPSFLAADTQYF. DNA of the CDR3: TGTGCCAGCCTATCGGTGGGGCGGGGGCCATCTTTCCTAGCGGCAGATACGCAGTATTTT.

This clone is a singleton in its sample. CDR3 in amino acids: CASSAGATEAFF. The CDR3 nucleotides are TGCGCCAGCAGTGCAGGGGCCACTGAAGCTTTCTTT. This chain links TRBV10-2 with TRBJ1-1; a possible D gene is TRBD1 (6 bases). This CDR3 has 12 residues. Trimming removed 4 bases at V and 4 bases at J, with 7 bases between. Per germline, CDR1 WSHSY and CDR2 SAAADI.

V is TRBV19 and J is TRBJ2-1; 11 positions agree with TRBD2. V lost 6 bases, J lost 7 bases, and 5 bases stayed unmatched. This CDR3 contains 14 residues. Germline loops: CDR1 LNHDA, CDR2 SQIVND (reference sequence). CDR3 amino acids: CASSDWTSGNEQFF. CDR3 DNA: TGTGCCAGTAGCGATTGGACTAGCGGGAATGAGCAGTTCTTC.